This entry lists 5 T cell receptor beta chains sequenced from one sample in a study of human T cells and chemical hapten exposure. TCRdb re-called the RACE reads through MiXCR, storing one row per CDR3 protein. The data hold some 200,000 distinct CDR3 sequences, with more than 25% observed a single time. Documented time point: pre-sensitization, week 0. Specified treatment: therapeutic diphenylcyclopropenone sensitization with weekly scalp DPC. The material was whole blood, obtained in connection with sensitization to the hapten diphenylcyclopropenone (DPC). Receptors originate from a woman in her 30s with alopecia areata. Some clones in this sample may be carry-over from other donors' samples.

V and J are TRBV7-8 and TRBJ1-1, with a tentative D call TRBD1 (6 bases). The germline CDR1 and CDR2 sequences are SGHVS and FQNEAQ. CDR3 length equals 13 residues. V gave up 2 bases and J gave up 7 bases, with 11 bases separating them. The CDR3 nucleotides read TGTGCCAGCAGCTTATCAGGGGCGAATGAAGCTTTCTTT. Translation: CASSLSGANEAFF.

This clonotype turned up a few times. The gene calls are TRBV3-1 and TRBJ2-7; unclear D gene. The CDR3 runs 14 residues. V shed 3 bases and J shed 1 base, with 10 bases lying between them. From germline, CDR1 is LGHDT and CDR2 YNNKEL (reference sequence). CDR3 sequence (DNA): TGTGCCAGCAGCCAGGCCTACCTATCCTACGAGCAGTACTTC. This translates into CASSQAYLSYEQYF.

In its sample, this clonotype was seen a few times. The chain carries TRBV20-1 and TRBJ2-7; a weak D match, TRBD1 (6 bases). The CDR3 length is 14 residues. Germline CDR1 and CDR2: DFQATT and SNEGSKA (reference sequence). V was trimmed by 1 base and J by 0 bases, leaving 10 bases between them. Written as DNA, the CDR3 is TGCAGTGCTAGAGGCCAGGGGAACTCCTACGAGCAGTACTTC. Its translation: CSARGQGNSYEQYF.

This clonotype appeared a few times. This chain uses TRBV20-1 with TRBJ2-5; 13 positions match TRBD2. V dropped 1 base and J dropped 5; count of bases not matched to a gene: 7. Per the germline V gene, CDR1 is DFQATT and CDR2 is SNEGSKA (reference sequence). The CDR3 is 16 residues long. The CDR3 sequence is CSARGPTSGGAETQYF. The CDR3 DNA follows: TGCAGTGCTAGAGGTCCAACTAGCGGGGGGGCTGAGACCCAGTACTTC.

The chain recombines TRBV12-3 or TRBV12-4 with TRBJ1-2, with a tentative D call TRBD1 (6 bases). Trimming cost V 3 bases and J 8 bases, with 13 bases left between them. CDR3 length: 13 amino acids. CDR3 bases: TGTGCCAGCAGTTTCAGCGGGGGCCGGGGCTACACCTTC. It encodes CASSFSGGRGYTF.